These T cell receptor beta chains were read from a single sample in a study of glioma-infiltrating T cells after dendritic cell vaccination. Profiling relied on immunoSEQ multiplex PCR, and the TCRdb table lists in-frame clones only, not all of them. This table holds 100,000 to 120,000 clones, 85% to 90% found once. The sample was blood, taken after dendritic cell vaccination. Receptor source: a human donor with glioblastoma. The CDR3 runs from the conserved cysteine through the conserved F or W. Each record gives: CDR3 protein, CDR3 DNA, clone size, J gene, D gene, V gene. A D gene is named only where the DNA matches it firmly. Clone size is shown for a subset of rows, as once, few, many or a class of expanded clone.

CASYGQGDYGYTF | TGTGCCAGCTACGGACAGGGGGACTATGGCTACACCTTC | - | TRBJ1-2 | TRBD1 | TRBV5-4
CASRGQGASPLHF | TGTGCCAGCAGAGGACAGGGCGCTTCACCCCTCCACTTT | - | TRBJ1-6 | TRBD1 | TRBV6-6
CASTREALLTEAFF | TGTGCCAGCACCCGGGAGGCATTATTAACTGAAGCTTTCTTT | - | TRBJ1-1 | - | TRBV5-4
CASSPLGGERYEQYF | TGTGCCAGCAGCCCGTTAGGCGGGGAAAGGTACGAGCAGTACTTC | - | TRBJ2-7 | - | TRBV7-9
CASRRTGTGEVLETNTGELFF | TGTGCTAGCAGACGGACCGGGACAGGGGAGGTATTGGAAACGAACACCGGGGAGCTGTTTTTT | - | TRBJ2-2 | TRBD1 | TRBV7-7
CASSLEGSSYEQYF | TGTGCCAGCAGCTTGGAGGGGAGCTCCTACGAGCAGTACTTC | - | TRBJ2-7 | - | TRBV7-6
CASSPRSGTDEKLFF | TGTGCCAGCTCACCACGGTCTGGGACAGATGAAAAACTGTTTTTT | - | TRBJ1-4 | TRBD1 | TRBV18
CASSFIAGGYNEQFF | TGTGCCAGCAGCTTCATAGCGGGAGGGTACAATGAGCAGTTCTTC | - | TRBJ2-1 | TRBD2 | TRBV7-8
CASSYSEGWSQPQHF | TGTGCCAGCAGTTACTCGGAGGGATGGAGTCAGCCCCAGCATTTT | - | TRBJ1-5 | - | TRBV6-6
CSVEGRRAKASEQFF | TGCAGCGTTGAAGGGCGGCGGGCCAAGGCGAGTGAGCAGTTCTTC | once | TRBJ2-1 | - | TRBV29-1
CASTPGGPGETQYF | TGCGCCAGCACCCCCGGGGGACCCGGAGAGACCCAGTACTTC | - | TRBJ2-5 | - | TRBV5-1
CASSALRGDTQYF | TGTGCCAGCAGTGCCCTTAGAGGAGATACGCAGTATTTT | once | TRBJ2-3 | - | TRBV6-1
CASSRTTEQFF | TGTGCCAGCAGCCGGACTACCGAGCAGTTCTTC | - | TRBJ2-1 | - | TRBV5-4
CASRLTENIQYF | TGTGCCAGCAGACTCACGGAAAACATTCAGTACTTC | - | TRBJ2-4 | - | TRBV2
CASSAGQGGTQATNEKLFF | TGTGCCAGCAGCGCAGGACAGGGGGGAACACAAGCAACTAATGAAAAACTGTTTTTT | - | TRBJ1-4 | TRBD1 | TRBV9
CASALSSGATDTQYF | TGCGCCAGCGCCCTGAGCAGCGGGGCTACAGATACGCAGTATTTT | - | TRBJ2-3 | TRBD2 | TRBV5-1
CASSAGQGARSYEQYF | TGTGCCAGCAGCGCCGGACAGGGGGCGCGGTCCTACGAGCAGTACTTC | - | TRBJ2-7 | TRBD1 | TRBV9